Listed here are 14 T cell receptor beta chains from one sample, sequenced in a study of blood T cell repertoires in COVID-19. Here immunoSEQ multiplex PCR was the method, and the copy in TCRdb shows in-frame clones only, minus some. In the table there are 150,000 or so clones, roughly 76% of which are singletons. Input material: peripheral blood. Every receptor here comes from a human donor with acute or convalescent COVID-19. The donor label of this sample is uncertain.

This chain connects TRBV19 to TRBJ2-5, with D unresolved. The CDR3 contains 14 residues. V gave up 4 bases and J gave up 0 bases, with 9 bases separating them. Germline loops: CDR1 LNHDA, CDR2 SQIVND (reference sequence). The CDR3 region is CASSTVADQETQYF. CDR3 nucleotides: TGTGCCAGTAGTACGGTCGCGGACCAAGAGACCCAGTACTTC. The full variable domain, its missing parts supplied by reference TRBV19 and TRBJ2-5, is DGGITQSPKYLFRKEGQNVTLSCEQNLNHDAMYWYRQDPGQGLRLIYYSQIVNDFQKGDIAEGYSVSREKKESFPLTVTSAQKNPTAFYLCASSTVADQETQYFGPGTRLLVL.

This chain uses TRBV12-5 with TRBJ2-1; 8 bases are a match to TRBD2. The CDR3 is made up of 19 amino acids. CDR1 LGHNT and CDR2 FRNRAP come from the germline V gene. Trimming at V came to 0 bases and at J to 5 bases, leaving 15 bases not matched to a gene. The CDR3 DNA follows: TGTGCTAGTGGTTTGGTAAGCAGCGCGGGGGGACCCCTCGACAATGAGCAGTTCTTC. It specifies CASGLVSSAGGPLDNEQFF. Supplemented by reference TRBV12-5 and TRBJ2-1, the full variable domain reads DARVTQTPRHKVTEMGQEVTMRCQPILGHNTVFWYRQTMMQGLELLAYFRNRAPLDDSGMPKDRFSAEMPDATLATLKIQPSEPRDSAVYFCASGLVSSAGGPLDNEQFFGPGTRLTVL.

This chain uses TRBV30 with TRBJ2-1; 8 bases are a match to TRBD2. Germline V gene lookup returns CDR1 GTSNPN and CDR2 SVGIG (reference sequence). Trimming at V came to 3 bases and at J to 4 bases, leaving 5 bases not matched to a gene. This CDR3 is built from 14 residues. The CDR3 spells CAWRTGGAYNEQFF. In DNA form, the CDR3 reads TGTGCCTGGAGGACGGGGGGGGCTTACAATGAGCAGTTCTTC.

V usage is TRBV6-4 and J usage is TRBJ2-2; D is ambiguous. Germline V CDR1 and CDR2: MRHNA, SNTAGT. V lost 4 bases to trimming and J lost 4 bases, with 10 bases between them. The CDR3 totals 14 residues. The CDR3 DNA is TGTGCCAGCAGTGCGGAGTCAAGCACCGGGGAGCTGTTTTTT. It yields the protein CASSAESSTGELFF.

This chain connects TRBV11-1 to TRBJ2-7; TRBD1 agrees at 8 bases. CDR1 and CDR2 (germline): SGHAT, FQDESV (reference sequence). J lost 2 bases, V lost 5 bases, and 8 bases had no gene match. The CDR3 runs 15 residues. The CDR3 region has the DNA TGTGCCAGCAGCCCAGGACAGGGTATGACCTACGAGCAGTACTTC. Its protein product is CASSPGQGMTYEQYF.

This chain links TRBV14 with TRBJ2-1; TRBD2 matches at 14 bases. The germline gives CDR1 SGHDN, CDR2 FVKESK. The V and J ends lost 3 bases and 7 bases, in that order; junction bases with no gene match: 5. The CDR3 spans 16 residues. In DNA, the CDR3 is TGTGCCAGCAGCCATCCCGGACTAGCGGGGGGAAATGAGCAGTTCTTC. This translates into CASSHPGLAGGNEQFF.

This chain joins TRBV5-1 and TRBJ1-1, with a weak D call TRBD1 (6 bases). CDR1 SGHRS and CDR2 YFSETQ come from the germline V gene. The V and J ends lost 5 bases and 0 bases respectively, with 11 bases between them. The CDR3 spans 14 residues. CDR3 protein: CASRKTGLNTEAFF. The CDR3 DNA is TGCGCCAGCAGAAAAACAGGGCTGAACACTGAAGCTTTCTTT.

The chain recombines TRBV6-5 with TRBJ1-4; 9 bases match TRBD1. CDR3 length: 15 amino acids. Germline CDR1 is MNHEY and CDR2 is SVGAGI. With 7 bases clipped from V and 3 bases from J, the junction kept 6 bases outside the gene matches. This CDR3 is CASKGQGVSNEKLFF. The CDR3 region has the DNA TGTGCCAGCAAGGGACAGGGAGTGTCTAATGAAAAACTGTTTTTT.

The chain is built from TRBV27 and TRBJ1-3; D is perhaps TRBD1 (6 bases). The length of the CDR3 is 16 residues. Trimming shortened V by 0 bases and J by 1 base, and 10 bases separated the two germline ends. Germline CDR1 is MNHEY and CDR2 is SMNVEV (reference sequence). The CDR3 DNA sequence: TGTGCCAGCAGTTTATCGAAAGGGGGTTCTGGAAACACCATATATTTT. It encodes CASSLSKGGSGNTIYF.

The CDR3 loop reads CASSQRGSNQPQHF. In DNA, the CDR3 is TGTGCCAGCAGCCAACGAGGGAGCAATCAGCCCCAGCATTTT. V and J are TRBV2 and TRBJ1-5; D is unclear. V lost 6 bases and J 1 base, leaving 10 bases between the germline ends. From germline, CDR1 is SNHLY and CDR2 FYNNEI. The CDR3 spans 14 residues.

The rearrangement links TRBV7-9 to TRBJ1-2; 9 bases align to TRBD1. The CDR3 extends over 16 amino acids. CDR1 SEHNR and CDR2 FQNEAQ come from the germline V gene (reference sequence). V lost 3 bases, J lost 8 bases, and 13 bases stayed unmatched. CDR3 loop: CASSFGDRAHINGYTF. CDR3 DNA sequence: TGTGCCAGCAGCTTTGGGGACAGGGCCCATATTAACGGCTACACCTTC.

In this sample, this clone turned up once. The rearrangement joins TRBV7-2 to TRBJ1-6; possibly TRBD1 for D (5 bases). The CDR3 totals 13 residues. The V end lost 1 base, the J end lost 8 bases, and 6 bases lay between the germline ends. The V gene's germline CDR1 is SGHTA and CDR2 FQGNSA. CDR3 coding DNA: TGTGCCAGCAGCTTAGGGGGCCATTCACCCCTCCACTTT. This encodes CASSLGGHSPLHF.

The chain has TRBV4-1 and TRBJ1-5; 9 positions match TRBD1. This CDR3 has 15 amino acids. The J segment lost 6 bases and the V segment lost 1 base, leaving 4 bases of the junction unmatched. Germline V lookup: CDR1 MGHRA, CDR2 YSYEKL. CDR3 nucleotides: TGCGCCAGCAGCCAAGTAACAGGGGGCAGTCAGCCCCAGCATTTT. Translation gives CASSQVTGGSQPQHF.

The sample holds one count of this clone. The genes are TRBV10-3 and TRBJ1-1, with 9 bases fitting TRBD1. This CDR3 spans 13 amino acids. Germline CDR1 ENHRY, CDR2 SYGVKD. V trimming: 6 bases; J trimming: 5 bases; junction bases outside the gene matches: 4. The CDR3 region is CAIRGQGRTEAFF. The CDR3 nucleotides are TGTGCCATCAGGGGACAGGGAAGGACTGAAGCTTTCTTT.